These 9 T cell receptor beta chains originate from one sample sequenced in a study of blood T cell repertoires in COVID-19. Only in-frame clones appear in the TCRdb table, and some are missing; sequencing was by immunoSEQ multiplex PCR. The table lists around 160,000 clones, 75% to 90% of them singletons, with 9.5% to 13% in the top ten. Sequenced input: peripheral blood. All receptors derive from a human donor in a cohort sampled during active COVID-19.

In this sample, this clone turned up once. The genes are TRBV9 and TRBJ2-7, with 8 bases aligning to TRBD2. The CDR3 sequence is 15 residues long. J gave up 5 bases and V 0 bases, and 7 bases lay outside the gene matches. Germline-derived CDR1 and CDR2 are SGDLS and YYNGEE. The CDR3 DNA reads as TGTGCCAGCAGCGTAGGGCGGGAGGCGGGCCACGAGCAGTACTTC. It specifies CASSVGREAGHEQYF.

The chain uses TRBV30 and TRBJ1-2; no clear D gene. The V gene's germline CDR1 is GTSNPN and CDR2 SVGIG (reference sequence). V lost 1 base to trimming and J lost 4 bases, with 13 bases between them. The CDR3 contains 14 residues. CDR3 protein: CAWSDNLSGYGYTF. DNA of the CDR3: TGTGCCTGGAGTGATAATCTATCGGGCTATGGCTACACCTTC.

The CDR3 sequence is CASSYRSFPNEQFF. CDR3 DNA: TGTGCCAGCAGTTATCGGTCATTCCCCAATGAGCAGTTCTTC. This chain uses TRBV6-2 or TRBV6-3 with TRBJ2-1; D is ambiguous. The CDR3 has 14 amino acids. Germline V gives CDR1 MNHEY, CDR2 SVGEGT. V was trimmed by 3 bases and J by 6 bases, leaving 12 bases between them.

The rearrangement uses TRBV20-1 and TRBJ2-1, with D possibly TRBD2 on 7 matching bases. Trimming removed 3 bases at V and 1 base at J, with 16 bases between. The CDR3 has 16 amino acids. Germline V gene lookup returns CDR1 DFQATT and CDR2 SNEGSKA (reference sequence). CDR3 sequence reads: CSASPSGGGSYNEQFF. The CDR3 DNA sequence: TGCAGTGCTAGTCCTAGCGGAGGGGGGTCCTACAATGAGCAGTTCTTC.

The CDR3 is CASSLGFRAGRGGELFF. As DNA, the CDR3 is TGTGCCAGCAGCCTAGGATTTAGGGCGGGACGAGGCGGGGAGCTGTTTTTT. The chain joins TRBV7-9 to TRBJ2-2; a possible D gene is TRBD2 (6 bases). The CDR3 contains 17 residues. Germline assignment: CDR1 SEHNR and CDR2 FQNEAQ (reference sequence). Trimming took 5 bases from V and 7 from J, leaving 23 bases between them.

This clone was counted only a few times. V and J are TRBV30 and TRBJ2-1; 8 positions agree with TRBD1. The CDR3 has 16 residues. Looked up from germline, CDR1 is GTSNPN and CDR2 is SVGIG (reference sequence). V shed 0 bases, J shed 5 bases, and the junction held 9 bases outside the gene matches. This CDR3 reads CAWSVGQGGQNNEQFF. The CDR3 DNA reads as TGTGCCTGGAGTGTTGGACAGGGCGGTCAGAACAATGAGCAGTTCTTC.

The V and J genes are TRBV27 and TRBJ2-7, with 8 bases matching TRBD2. CDR1 and CDR2 (germline): MNHEY, SMNVEV (reference sequence). The CDR3 is 13 amino acids. V gave up 6 bases and J gave up 8 bases; unmatched junction bases: 9. The CDR3 nucleotides read TGTGCCAGCAGCGAGACTAGCGCTCAAAAGCAGTACTTC. Amino acid sequence: CASSETSAQKQYF.

V usage is TRBV28 and J usage is TRBJ1-1; TRBD1 aligns across 7 bases. Looked up from germline, CDR1 is MDHEN and CDR2 is SYDVKM. J gave up 0 bases and V 8 bases, and 3 bases lay outside the gene matches. The CDR3 spans 13 residues. The CDR3 DNA is TGTGCCAGCGGGACAGCCATGAACACTGAAGCTTTCTTT. Protein product: CASGTAMNTEAFF. The full variable domain, in which reference TRBV28 and TRBJ1-1 provide the parts outside the CDR3, is DVKVTQSSRYLVKRTGEKVFLECVQDMDHENMFWYRQDPGLGLRLIYFSYDVKMKEKGDIPEGYSVSREKKERFSLILESASTNQTSMYLCASGTAMNTEAFFGQGTRLTVV.

The rearrangement uses TRBV7-8 and TRBJ2-7, with 7 bases identical to TRBD1. The CDR3 has 14 residues. CDR1 SGHVS and CDR2 FQNEAQ come from the germline V gene. V shed 3 bases, J shed 1 base, and the junction held 3 bases outside the gene matches. The CDR3 DNA reads TGTGCCAGCAGCTTCCGGGACAGTTCCTACGAGCAGTACTTC. It yields the protein CASSFRDSSYEQYF.